The source of this T cell receptor beta chain is a study of T cells in Graves' hyperthyroidism and ophthalmopathy. Researchers amplified the TCR beta CDR3 regions from RNA transcripts. The primer set for the first-round RT-PCR of the TCR CDR3 was HTBI. Each CDR3 protein gets one entry after TCRdb re-called the multiplex PCR reads with MiXCR. This repertoire shows hundreds of thousands of distinct CDR3 sequences, 18% found once; its top ten account for 16%. Germline values: CDR1 WSHSY, CDR2 SAAADI. The V gene lost 4 bases and the J gene lost 2 bases, with 12 bases spanning the gap. The CDR3 loop spans 15 amino acids. In this sample, this clonotype turned up a few times. A much larger clone differs by one base, so this may be a read error. The conserved phenylalanine or tryptophan normally closing the CDR3 is absent here, so this likely arose from a read error.

This chain uses TRBV10-2 with TRBJ2-1; possibly TRBD1 or TRBD2 for D (5 bases each). Sequencing was performed on blood. This receptor was identified in a woman between 45 and 65 years old with Graves' hyperthyroidism that later progressed to Graves' ophthalmopathy. CDR3: CASSVRGNAYNEQFI. The CDR3 region has the DNA TGCGCCAGCAGTGTGAGGGGAAATGCCTACAATGAGCAGTTCATC.